The 11 T cell receptor beta chains reported below all come from one sample, sequenced in a study of early T cells in non-severe SARS-CoV-2 infection. TCRdb ran MiXCR on the 5' RACE reads and lists one entry per CDR3 protein. The data contain tens of thousands of distinct CDR3 sequences, about 14% of them singletons. What was sequenced was whole blood. The receptors were gathered from an adult who was a healthcare worker with PCR-confirmed SARS-CoV-2 infection or an uninfected control (not recorded which).

Worth noting for this clonotype: At one of its ends the junction is not consistent with the germline gene, which may arise from a read error. This chain joins TRBV7-7 and TRBJ2-3, with D unresolved. This CDR3 spans 15 amino acids. Germline lookup yields CDR1 SSHAT and CDR2 FNYEAQ (reference sequence). The CDR3 DNA reads TGTGCTAGCAGCCCCGGCAGCTCAAGCACAGATACGCAGTATTTT. This codes for CASSPGSSSTDTQYF.

This clonotype came up a few times. The V call is TRBV7-3, the J call TRBJ2-5; D might be TRBD1 (6 bases). Trimming removed 4 bases from V and 2 bases from J, with 14 bases in between. Germline loops: CDR1 SGHTA, CDR2 FQGTGA. There are 15 residues in the CDR3. The CDR3 reads CASSSRPGQQETQYF. The DNA for the CDR3 is TGTGCCAGCAGCTCGCGACCCGGACAGCAAGAGACCCAGTACTTC.

The chain is built from TRBV7-9 and TRBJ2-1; the D is unclear. V gave up 2 bases and J gave up 5 bases, with 16 bases separating them. The CDR3 extends over 16 amino acids. Germline lookup yields CDR1 SEHNR and CDR2 FQNEAQ (reference sequence). Here the CDR3 DNA reads TGTGCCAGCAGCTTAATTTCCTGGGGATCAAACAATGAGCAGTTCTTC. It yields the protein CASSLISWGSNNEQFF.

The chain uses TRBV5-1 and TRBJ2-7; 14 bases line up with TRBD2. This CDR3 spans 15 amino acids. From germline, CDR1 is SGHRS and CDR2 YFSETQ. Unmatched junction bases numbered 5, after V lost 3 bases and J lost 6 bases. This CDR3 is CASSSGLAGVAEQYF. The CDR3, as DNA: TGCGCCAGCAGCTCGGGACTAGCGGGAGTCGCCGAGCAGTACTTC.

In regard to this clonotype: It may be a read error: a sequence one base away is much more abundant. The chain couples TRBV12-3 or TRBV12-4 to TRBJ2-7; TRBD2 agrees at 7 bases. This CDR3 has 16 amino acids. CDR3 DNA sequence: TGTGCCTGCAGTTTAGTCGCTAGCGGAACGAACTACGAGCAGTACTTC. It translates to CACSLVASGTNYEQYF.

This clonotype was seen more than once but under ten times. The chain uses TRBV6-1 and TRBJ1-1; tentatively, D is TRBD1 (6 bases). In germline, CDR1 is MNHNS, CDR2 SASEGT. This CDR3 is 14 amino acids long. Trimming removed 7 bases from V and 1 base from J, with 13 bases in between. This chain's CDR3 is CASNQGPGNTEAFF. The CDR3 region has the DNA TGTGCCAGCAACCAGGGGCCGGGGAACACTGAAGCTTTCTTT.

This clonotype appeared a few times. The chain couples TRBV29-1 to TRBJ1-2; D is undetermined. Deletions cut 5 bases from V and 2 bases from J, with 9 bases between. The CDR3 extends over 12 amino acids. Germline V gene data show CDR1 as SQVTM and CDR2 as ANQGSEA. CDR3 sequence reads: CSVSIANYGYTF. In nucleotides, the CDR3 is TGCAGCGTTTCGATTGCGAACTATGGCTACACCTTC.

The genes are TRBV18 and TRBJ1-1; D possibly corresponds to TRBD1 (5 bases). Deletions cut 4 bases from V and 6 bases from J, with 12 bases between. The CDR3 extends over 13 amino acids. Germline CDR1 KGHSH, CDR2 LQKENI. CDR3 bases: TGTGCCAGCTCACGTCTCGGGACGCCTGAAGCTTTCTTT. Translated: CASSRLGTPEAFF. The full variable domain, with the rest looked up from reference TRBV18 and TRBJ1-1, is NAGVMQNPRHLVRRRGQEARLRCSPMKGHSHVYWYRQLPEEGLKFMVYLQKENIIDESGMPKERFSAEFPKEGPSILRIQQVVRGDSAAYFCASSRLGTPEAFFGQGTRLTVV.

This clonotype was seen only a few times. This chain links TRBV25-1 with TRBJ1-6; D remains unclear. In germline, CDR1 is MGHDK, CDR2 SYGVNS. The V end was cut by 6 bases, the J end by 6 bases, with 6 bases between. The CDR3 loop spans 12 amino acids. CDR3 in DNA: TGTGCCAGCAGAATCCTTAATTCACCCCTCCACTTT. Its translation is CASRILNSPLHF.

The CDR3 reads CSVDALGETQYF. The CDR3 DNA reads TGCAGCGTTGACGCCCTGGGGGAGACCCAGTACTTC. The V and J genes are TRBV29-1 and TRBJ2-5, with no clear D. The germline V gene has CDR1 SQVTM and CDR2 ANQGSEA. V was shortened by 3 bases and J by 5 bases, with 10 bases between the two germline ends. The CDR3 is 12 residues long.

This clonotype was seen repeatedly, ten times or more. CDR3 coding DNA: TGTGCTAGTGGTTTGGTACCGGGACTAGCGGATAGCTCCTACAATGAGCAGTTCTTC. Translating gives CASGLVPGLADSSYNEQFF. V usage is TRBV12-5 and J usage is TRBJ2-1, with 11 bases that match TRBD2. The CDR3 runs 19 residues. The germline CDR1 and CDR2 sequences are LGHNT and FRNRAP. V gave up 0 bases and J gave up 0 bases; unmatched junction bases: 7.